The 19 T cell receptor beta chains reported below all come from one sample, sequenced in a study of blood T cell repertoires in COVID-19. Assay used: immunoSEQ multiplex PCR; TCRdb lists only in-frame clones, some missing. The sample consists of about 110,000 clones, 80% to 85% of them appearing once. The source material was peripheral blood. The receptor source for this set is a woman in her seventies with acute or convalescent COVID-19.

This clone was recorded a few times. The chain links TRBV3-1 (or the pseudogene TRBV3-2) to TRBJ2-3; TRBD2 matches at 7 bases. Looked up from germline, CDR1 is LGHDT and CDR2 is YNNKEL (reference sequence). The CDR3 has 14 residues. J lost 3 bases, V lost 3 bases, and 3 bases had no gene match. The CDR3 region has the DNA TGTGCCAGCAGCCAGACTAGCATTACAGATACGCAGTATTTT. This gives the protein CASSQTSITDTQYF.

CDR3 DNA sequence: TGTGCCAGTAGCCGTCAAACGGCAGGGGTAGGTGGCTACACCTTC. This translates into CASSRQTAGVGGYTF. The rearrangement joins TRBV19 to TRBJ1-2, with a tentative D call TRBD1 (6 bases). The CDR3 extends over 15 amino acids. Germline CDR1 reads LNHDA; CDR2 reads SQIVND (reference sequence). With 6 bases removed from V and 7 bases from J, the gap between germline ends came to 21 bases.

V and J are TRBV6-6 and TRBJ2-1; TRBD2 matches 7 bases. In germline, CDR1 is MNHNY, CDR2 SVGAGI (reference sequence). The CDR3 is 15 amino acids. The V segment lost 5 bases and the J segment 8 bases; nucleotides outside the gene matches: 12. The CDR3 loop reads CASSTTGGPRHEQFF. Written as DNA, the CDR3 is TGTGCCAGCAGTACTACGGGAGGTCCTCGCCATGAGCAGTTCTTC.

The J gene is TRBJ1-1, the V gene TRBV4-1; 10 bases align to TRBD1. Germline V gene data show CDR1 as MGHRA and CDR2 as YSYEKL. V gave up 1 base and J gave up 7 bases; unmatched junction bases: 15. The CDR3 loop spans 18 amino acids. This CDR3 reads CASSQAAAPGQGYREAFF. The DNA for the CDR3 is TGCGCCAGCAGCCAAGCCGCCGCCCCGGGACAGGGGTACCGTGAAGCTTTCTTT.

The chain links TRBV7-2 to TRBJ2-1; 7 bases line up with TRBD1. J lost 2 bases, V lost 3 bases, and 4 bases had no gene match. There are 15 residues in the CDR3. Germline V lookup: CDR1 SGHTA, CDR2 FQGNSA. This CDR3 is CASSLLDRTYNEQFF. CDR3 sequence (DNA): TGTGCCAGCAGCTTGCTGGACAGGACCTACAATGAGCAGTTCTTC.

In its sample, this clone was seen once. The chain is built from TRBV5-1 and TRBJ1-1; TRBD1 aligns across 7 bases. This CDR3 is 12 amino acids long. Germline V gene data show CDR1 as SGHRS and CDR2 as YFSETQ. The junction had 6 bases not matched to a gene; V was cut back by 5 bases and J by 8 bases. In DNA form, the CDR3 reads TGCGCCAGCAGTTCCCAGGGACAGGAAGCTTTCTTT. It yields the protein CASSSQGQEAFF.

The chain couples TRBV24-1 to TRBJ2-5, with no clear D. The CDR3 extends over 13 amino acids. Germline V lookup: CDR1 KGHDR, CDR2 SFDVKD. Trimming removed 2 bases at V and 5 bases at J, with 8 bases between. The CDR3 reads CATSDSHGETQYF. In DNA, the CDR3 is TGTGCCACCAGTGATTCCCACGGGGAGACCCAGTACTTC.

This clone occurred once. The rearrangement joins TRBV7-8 to TRBJ2-2, with unresolved D. Trimming shortened V by 5 bases and J by 1 base, and 5 bases separated the two germline ends. This CDR3 comprises 13 residues. Per germline, CDR1 SGHVS and CDR2 FQNEAQ. CDR3 protein: CASSAQNTGELFF. In DNA form, the CDR3 reads TGTGCCAGCAGCGCACAGAACACCGGGGAGCTGTTTTTT.

This clone was detected a few times. The chain combines TRBV7-9 with TRBJ1-3; D gene ambiguous. Germline V gene data show CDR1 as SEHNR and CDR2 as FQNEAQ (reference sequence). V dropped 5 bases and J dropped 0 bases, with 5 bases sitting between them. The CDR3 length is 13 residues. CDR3: CASSPHSGNTIYF. The DNA of the CDR3 is TGTGCCAGCAGCCCCCACTCTGGAAACACCATATATTTT.

V gene TRBV6-5 combines with J gene TRBJ1-4, with 7 bases matching TRBD1. Trimming removed 5 bases from V and 7 bases from J; junction bases left unmatched: 4. This CDR3 is built from 13 residues. The V gene's germline CDR1 is MNHEY and CDR2 SVGAGI. This chain's CDR3 is CASSLDRAEKLFF. As DNA, the CDR3 is TGTGCCAGCAGTCTCGACAGGGCTGAAAAACTGTTTTTT.

This chain uses TRBV6-2 or TRBV6-3 with TRBJ2-3; 10 bases match TRBD2. This CDR3 has 17 amino acids. CDR1 and CDR2 from the germline V gene are MNHEY and SVGEGT. The trim removed 2 bases at V and 5 bases at J, leaving 10 bases unmatched. CDR3: CASSYRWVAGGKDTQYF. The CDR3 nucleotides are TGTGCCAGCAGTTACCGCTGGGTAGCGGGGGGCAAAGATACGCAGTATTTT.

The chain recombines TRBV20-1 with TRBJ2-2; tentative D call: TRBD1 (5 bases). V was pared by 3 bases and J by 4 bases, with 12 bases between. This CDR3 is built from 14 residues. Per germline, CDR1 DFQATT and CDR2 SNEGSKA (reference sequence). The CDR3 DNA sequence: TGCAGTGCTAGTTGGCAGGGTGGCACCGGGGAGCTGTTTTTT. It yields the protein CSASWQGGTGELFF.

This sequence joins TRBV12-5 and TRBJ1-6; D is possibly TRBD1 (5 bases). Between the trimmed V and J ends, which lost 4 bases and 10 bases, there was a span of 8 bases. The CDR3 loop spans 12 amino acids. The germline V gene has CDR1 LGHNT and CDR2 FRNRAP. The CDR3 region is CASGYTGSPLHF. In DNA, the CDR3 is TGTGCTAGTGGTTACACAGGATCACCCCTCCACTTT. Together with reference TRBV12-5 and TRBJ1-6, the CDR3 gives the full variable domain: DARVTQTPRHKVTEMGQEVTMRCQPILGHNTVFWYRQTMMQGLELLAYFRNRAPLDDSGMPKDRFSAEMPDATLATLKIQPSEPRDSAVYFCASGYTGSPLHFGNGTRLTVT.

The chain couples TRBV7-2 to TRBJ2-7; tentatively, D is TRBD2 (5 bases). CDR1 and CDR2 from the germline V gene are SGHTA and FQGNSA. V lost 1 base and J lost 0, with 10 bases in between. CDR3 size: 15 residues. The CDR3 DNA sequence: TGTGCCAGCAGCTTAGTAGGAGGTTTCTCCTACGAGCAGTACTTC. It translates to CASSLVGGFSYEQYF.

This clone was counted a single time. The chain carries TRBV15 and TRBJ2-7; the match to TRBD2 covers 14 bases. This CDR3 is built from 18 residues. CDR1 is LNHNV, CDR2 YYDKDF, per germline (reference sequence). Germline trimming cut 0 bases from V and 6 bases from J; bases unmatched to any gene: 10. CDR3 residues: CATSRDLGTSGSVGEQYF. The CDR3 DNA follows: TGTGCCACCAGCAGAGATCTTGGGACTAGCGGGAGCGTGGGCGAGCAGTACTTC.

The chain combines TRBV4-1 with TRBJ2-3; possible D gene TRBD2, 6 bases. This CDR3 has 16 residues. Trimming removed 3 bases from V and 6 bases from J, with 19 bases in between. The germline gives CDR1 MGHRA, CDR2 YSYEKL. In nucleotides, the CDR3 is TGCGCCAGCAGCCAGGACTCCCGGGGGTCAGAGGATACGCAGTATTTT. Translated, it gives CASSQDSRGSEDTQYF.

V gene TRBV11-2 combines with J gene TRBJ2-1; D not resolved. This CDR3 region has 14 residues. Germline CDR1 is SGHAT and CDR2 is FQNNGV. V was clipped by 1 base and J by 3 bases, with 7 bases between them. The CDR3 region has the DNA TGTGCCAGCAGCTTAGCGCCCGGCTACAATGAGCAGTTCTTC. This sequence encodes CASSLAPGYNEQFF.

The chain combines TRBV27 with TRBJ2-1; 7 nucleotides line up with TRBD2. With 1 base clipped from V and 2 bases from J, the junction kept 8 bases outside the gene matches. The germline gives CDR1 MNHEY, CDR2 SMNVEV (reference sequence). The CDR3 consists of 17 residues. CDR3 amino acids: CASSLFPPTSPYNEQFF. Written as DNA, the CDR3 is TGTGCCAGCAGTTTATTCCCCCCGACTAGCCCCTACAATGAGCAGTTCTTC.

The CDR3 protein is CASSKGRGTDTQYF. The CDR3 DNA follows: TGTGCCAGCAGTAAAGGAAGGGGTACAGATACGCAGTATTTT. V usage is TRBV27 and J usage is TRBJ2-3; tentatively, D is TRBD1 (5 bases). The CDR3 extends over 14 amino acids. CDR1 is MNHEY, CDR2 SMNVEV, per germline (reference sequence). V dropped 5 bases and J dropped 3 bases, with 12 bases sitting between them.